This T cell receptor (beta chain) was sequenced during a study of shared T cell receptors in the human thymus. Here immunoSEQ multiplex PCR was the method, and the copy in TCRdb shows in-frame clones only, minus some. Among hundreds of thousands of clones, roughly 90% were seen once, and the ten largest hold over 0.008%. This CDR3 has 12 amino acids. Germline trimming cut 0 bases from V and 14 bases from J; bases unmatched to any gene: 4. The germline V gene has CDR1 SNHLY and CDR2 FYNNEI. This sample also belongs to another study, concerning human thymus T cells.

The TCR sequence derives from a boy under three years old with a congenital heart defect. The rearrangement links TRBV2 to TRBJ2-1; 7 nucleotides line up with TRBD2. Sequenced input: thymocytes. The CDR3 DNA reads TGTGCCAGCAGTGAAGCTGAGACTAGCAAGTTCTTC. It translates to CASSEAETSKFF.